These 18 T cell receptor beta chains originate from one sample sequenced in a study of identical twins. TCRdb ran MiXCR on the 5' RACE reads and lists one entry per CDR3 protein. The table includes 200,000 to 300,000 distinct CDR3 sequences, roughly 7% detected once. The same sample was also studied in work on yellow fever vaccine responses in identical twins.

The source material was memory (CD45RO+) T cells sorted from blood. These receptors all come from a woman aged 18-29 years in good health.

The chain recombines TRBV5-5 with TRBJ2-2; no clear D. The CDR3 sequence is 14 residues long. Between the trimmed V and J ends, which lost 0 bases and 6 bases, there was a span of 9 bases. CDR1 is SGHKS and CDR2 is YYEKEE in the germline V gene (reference sequence). DNA for the CDR3: TGTGCCAGCAGCTTGGCCGGGTACCCCGGGGAGCTGTTTTTT. Amino acid sequence: CASSLAGYPGELFF.

The rearrangement joins TRBV28 to TRBJ1-6; weak D call: TRBD1 (5 bases). The CDR3 runs to 15 residues. V lost 2 bases and J lost 9, with 14 bases in between. The V gene's germline CDR1 is MDHEN and CDR2 SYDVKM. The CDR3 nucleotides are TGTGCCAGCAGTTTACCCCGGACGGGGGGTTCACCCCTCCACTTT. This sequence encodes CASSLPRTGGSPLHF.

This clonotype was seen only a few times. As DNA, the CDR3 is TGCGCCAGCAGCTTGGTGGGCCGGACTAGCGGGGACAATGAGCAGTTCTTC. Amino acid sequence: CASSLVGRTSGDNEQFF. The chain carries TRBV5-1 and TRBJ2-1; 12 bases line up with TRBD2. The CDR3 has 17 residues. Trimming removed 0 bases from V and 5 bases from J; junction bases left unmatched: 6. Germline CDR1 SGHRS, CDR2 YFSETQ.

This clonotype was detected many times. The chain joins TRBV5-1 to TRBJ2-1, with D possibly being TRBD1 (5 bases). Trimming left V 4 bases short and J 4 bases short, with 21 bases between. CDR3 length: 17 residues. CDR1 is SGHRS, CDR2 YFSETQ, per germline. CDR3 residues: CASSPYQGIGAYNEQFF. The CDR3 nucleotides are TGCGCCAGCAGCCCATACCAGGGTATTGGGGCATACAATGAGCAGTTCTTC.

The chain combines TRBV15 with TRBJ1-4, with 7 nucleotides matching TRBD1. Germline CDR1 is LNHNV and CDR2 is YYDKDF (reference sequence). CDR3 length: 15 residues. V shed 6 bases, J shed 8 bases, and the junction held 12 bases outside the gene matches. CDR3 sequence: CATRRTRQGGEKLFF. The CDR3 DNA sequence: TGTGCCACCAGGCGGACAAGACAGGGAGGCGAAAAACTGTTTTTT.

This clonotype was found many times. The chain uses TRBV28 and TRBJ2-1; D could derive from TRBD1 or TRBD2 (5 bases each). The CDR3 length is 14 residues. Trimming cost V 7 bases and J 6 bases, with 16 bases left between them. Germline V CDR1 and CDR2: MDHEN, SYDVKM. The CDR3 spells CASKRDVNPNEQFF. Here the CDR3 DNA reads TGTGCCAGCAAGAGGGACGTCAACCCCAATGAGCAGTTCTTC.

V is TRBV11-2 and J is TRBJ2-5; 8 bases match TRBD2. Germline trimming cut 1 base from V and 1 base from J; bases unmatched to any gene: 8. Germline V gene data show CDR1 as SGHAT and CDR2 as FQNNGV. The CDR3 runs 17 residues. The CDR3 is CASSLVWLAGGQETQYF. CDR3 DNA sequence: TGTGCCAGCAGCTTAGTTTGGCTGGCGGGGGGCCAAGAGACCCAGTACTTC.

This clonotype was seen many times. CDR3 in amino acids: CASSLLRADEQFF. CDR3 DNA sequence: TGTGCCAGCAGTTTGCTGAGAGCGGATGAGCAGTTCTTC. The chain links TRBV12-3 or TRBV12-4 to TRBJ2-1, with a tentative D call TRBD2 (5 bases). The V end lost 3 bases, the J end lost 8 bases, and 11 bases lay between the germline ends. There are 13 residues in the CDR3.

This clonotype occurred many times. The chain joins TRBV12-3 or TRBV12-4 to TRBJ2-7; 13 nucleotides agree with TRBD2. The ends lost 5 bases at V and 7 bases at J; junction bases unmatched: 11. This CDR3 contains 16 residues. Here the CDR3 reads CASSPTSGRAGWEQYF. DNA of the CDR3: TGTGCCAGCAGTCCTACTAGCGGGAGGGCCGGTTGGGAGCAGTACTTC.

The DNA of the CDR3 is TGCAGTGCTAGTAGCAGATCGAACACTGAAGCTTTCTTT. Translation gives CSASSRSNTEAFF. The chain has TRBV20-1 and TRBJ1-1; D is uncertain. Between the trimmed V and J ends, which lost 3 bases and 1 base, there was a span of 9 bases. CDR1 DFQATT and CDR2 SNEGSKA come from the germline V gene (reference sequence). This CDR3 contains 13 residues.

The chain recombines TRBV3-1 with TRBJ1-4; no firm D call. This CDR3 region has 16 residues. V gave up 3 bases and J gave up 2 bases, with 13 bases separating them. Looked up from germline, CDR1 is LGHDT and CDR2 is YNNKEL (reference sequence). The CDR3 loop is CASSQRATGTNEKLFF. Written as DNA, the CDR3 is TGTGCCAGCAGCCAGAGAGCGACGGGGACTAATGAAAAACTGTTTTTT. The full variable domain, with the rest looked up from reference TRBV3-1 and TRBJ1-4, is DTAVSQTPKYLVTQMGNDKSIKCEQNLGHDTMYWYKQDSKKFLKIMFSYNNKELIINETVPNRFSPKSPDKAHLNLHINSLELGDSAVYFCASSQRATGTNEKLFFGSGTQLSVL.

This clonotype has a handful of counts. The chain carries TRBV4-1 and TRBJ2-1; D is unresolved. This CDR3 has 14 residues. Germline-derived CDR1 and CDR2 are MGHRA and YSYEKL. V was cut by 0 bases and J by 6 bases, with 9 bases left in between. The CDR3 here is CASSQDIGINEQFF. CDR3 DNA: TGCGCCAGCAGCCAAGATATTGGGATCAATGAGCAGTTCTTC.

This clonotype was seen at least ten times. V and J are TRBV5-5 and TRBJ2-1, with D perhaps matching TRBD1 or TRBD2 (7 bases each). The germline gives CDR1 SGHKS, CDR2 YYEKEE (reference sequence). The V gene lost 1 base and the J gene lost 5 bases, with 22 bases spanning the gap. The CDR3 has 18 residues. Here the CDR3 reads CASSLSQGGTTENNEQFF. CDR3 nucleotide sequence: TGTGCCAGCAGCTTGAGTCAGGGGGGGACAACGGAAAACAATGAGCAGTTCTTC.

Within the sample, this clonotype is medium-sized (0.01 to 0.1%). The chain combines TRBV20-1 with TRBJ2-4; 7 nucleotides line up with TRBD2. Germline loops: CDR1 DFQATT, CDR2 SNEGSKA (reference sequence). The CDR3 has 13 amino acids. The CDR3 DNA reads as TGCAGCGCTGGGGAGGGTGCCAAAAACATTCAGTACTTC. Its protein product is CSAGEGAKNIQYF.

The V and J genes are TRBV28 and TRBJ1-6; D unclear. CDR1 is MDHEN and CDR2 is SYDVKM in the germline V gene. This CDR3 contains 14 residues. Deletions cut 5 bases from V and 4 bases from J, with 9 bases between. CDR3 region: CASSLRKYNSPLHF. CDR3 DNA: TGTGCCAGCAGTCTACGGAAGTATAATTCACCCCTCCACTTT.

This clonotype was detected only a few times. The V gene is TRBV20-1, the J gene TRBJ2-3; D ambiguous. Looked up from germline, CDR1 is DFQATT and CDR2 is SNEGSKA (reference sequence). CDR3 length: 15 amino acids. The V end lost 1 base, the J end lost 3 bases, and 14 bases lay between the germline ends. CDR3 bases: TGCAGTGCTAGAGGCCCGATCAGCGAGACAGATACGCAGTATTTT. The encoded protein is CSARGPISETDTQYF.

Only one count was recorded for this clonotype. This chain joins TRBV7-6 and TRBJ2-2; the D is unclear. Germline assignment: CDR1 SGHVS and CDR2 FNYEAQ. The ends were cut back, 4 bases at V and 1 base at J, with 16 bases in the middle. The CDR3 extends over 17 amino acids. The CDR3, as DNA: TGTGCCAGCAGCTCACCCCTCAGTGGGGAGAACACCGGGGAGCTGTTTTTT. The encoded protein is CASSSPLSGENTGELFF.

In this sample, this clonotype turned up a few times. The chain has TRBV28 and TRBJ2-2; D perhaps matches TRBD2 (6 bases). Germline V gene data show CDR1 as MDHEN and CDR2 as SYDVKM. Trimming pared 3 bases from V and 2 bases from J, leaving 13 bases between. This CDR3 has 16 residues. The CDR3 loop is CASSFRAGRNTGELFF. CDR3 DNA: TGTGCCAGCAGTTTTCGGGCGGGGAGAAACACCGGGGAGCTGTTTTTT.